This T cell receptor beta chain was sequenced during a study of blood T cells in healthy people across ages (dated by TCRdb to between 2015 and 2016). General notes on the study: Template switching captured roughly one uniquely barcoded TCR beta cDNA molecule per two T cells in model experiments. Age-related changes in TCR beta repertoire diversity were measured in the study by deep sequencing normalized with unique cDNA molecular identifiers. Four age groups were formed from the donors: young (average approximately 17 years), middle-aged (approximately 42), aged (roughly 59) and long-lived (roughly 88). To avoid experimental bias, donors of different ages were randomly spread across the sequencing lanes. Two additional independent replicas of 1 million unique cDNA reads from the same blood draw were analyzed for two donors (one aged 18 to 29 and one aged 80 or older).

Systemically healthy Caucasian individuals from Russia, some 36 in total and aged about 6 to 100 years, were included as donors. Each donor gave about 9.7 milliliters of peripheral blood, drawn into EDTA-treated Vacutainer tubes. PBMCs were isolated by Ficoll-Paque density-gradient centrifugation, with at least 7 million obtained per sample. Trizol reagent was used to extract total RNA from PBMCs, with at least 5.5 micrograms per sample. The percentages of naive CD45RAhigh/CD27high T cells were determined by flow cytometry on a PBMC aliquot from every donor. Study-wide findings and limitations: Estimates of total diversity based on one million sequenced T cells were regarded as lower bounds and as underestimates. Because profiling used bulk unsorted PBMCs, naive and antigen-experienced compartments could not be compared conclusively. There was a strong correlation between observed TCR beta diversity and the percentage of naive T cells measured by flow cytometry. Donor CMV infection status was unknown, potentially confounding age-related changes in expanded clonotypes. As age increased, observed TCR beta diversity per million T cells dropped in a roughly linear way, and a significant reduction was already evident by age about 40. Compared with the aged group, the long-lived group had more naive CD4+ T cells, fewer expanded clones and increased TCR diversity, suggesting age selection.

Library preparation employed 5' RACE. Sequencing instrument: Illumina HiSeq 2500. A second PCR of about 6 to 11 cycles was performed with a sample-barcoded 5' primer and a J-beta primer mix. A unique molecular identifier was introduced onto each TCR beta cDNA molecule by a template-switch 5' adaptor carrying 12 random nucleotides. Each sample yielded at least 3 million CDR3-containing paired-end reads. All of the RNA was converted into first-strand cDNA using the Mint cDNA synthesis kit, with a TRBC-specific oligonucleotide serving as the primer. All cDNA was treated with uracil-DNA glycosylase and then went through a first 18-cycle PCR with the universal primers M1SS and BC2_uni_R. As for how the authors treated the data: Each sample was normalized by randomly selecting 1 million high-quality reads, each carrying a distinct molecular identifier. Instead of being binned into consensus sequences, reads that shared molecular identifiers were thrown out. CDR3 identification, clonotype clustering and error correction used MiTCR with a Q25 quality threshold and the strictest error-elimination algorithm. Lower-bound total TCR beta diversity was estimated with a nonparametric unseen species model using Euler transformation. The public reads were reprocessed in TCRdb via fastp at Q25 and MiXCR, keeping in-frame beta chains. Every entry covers one CDR3 protein and lists the most common genes and DNA from its rows. The V and J calls follow TCRdb's processing rather than the paper's. This sample comprises 1.2 million to 1.5 million distinct CDR3 sequences, about 40% of them detected only once. 7.9% of the sample rests with the top ten.

In the case of this clonotype: Its antigen is currently not known. Base quality data are lacking; no much larger clone is found one base away.

The CDR3 covers 12 residues, taking in both the cysteine and the phenylalanine. The read is trimmed to its CDR3 DNA, 36 bases read in frame from base 1. Looking up the germline V gene yields CDR1 SGHRS and CDR2 YFSETQ. Deletion took 2 bases off V and 3 bases off J, with a span of 5 bases between the germline ends. The chain is encoded by TRBV5-1 joined to TRBJ2-5, with no confidently assigned D gene. The clonotype was recovered from a woman under 30 in good health. Sequenced input: blood. The base sequence is TGCGCCAGCAGCTTCCAGAAAGAGACCCAGTACTTC. This yields the protein CASSFQKETQYF.